The entry below describes one TCR beta chain. Dosing: nivolumab 3 mg/kg IV, weeks 1, 4, 7, 10, then every two weeks to week 26. V lost 2 bases to trimming and J lost 5 bases; unmatched junction nucleotides: 6. Germline lookup yields CDR1 ENHRY and CDR2 SYGVKD. CDR3 length: 15 residues. The sample is drawn from a study of ipilimumab plus nivolumab after autologous stem cell transplantation. Study-level background: Typical patient got 5 or 6 ipilimumab doses and about eight nivolumab doses (median).

Sequencing was performed with immunoSEQ multiplex PCR; in TCRdb, only in-frame clones are kept and a portion is missing. Found here are some 44,000 clones, around nine tenths of them singletons; the top ten hold less than 0.95%. V is TRBV10-3 and J is TRBJ2-5; 9 positions match TRBD1. The origin of this receptor is a male donor with multiple myeloma. This specimen consisted of PBMCs, obtained in a trial of ipilimumab plus nivolumab as post-transplant consolidation. CDR3 sequence reads: CAISEGDRAGETQYF. CDR3 DNA sequence: TGTGCCATCAGTGAGGGGGACAGGGCTGGGGAGACCCAGTACTTC.